These 16 T cell receptor beta chains originate from one sample sequenced in a study of blood T cells in healthy people across ages. Together with a sample-barcoded 5' primer, a J-beta primer mix was included in a second PCR lasting about 6 to 11 cycles. MiXCR, applied by TCRdb to the 5' RACE reads, yields one record per CDR3 protein. The sample holds approximately 1.5 million distinct CDR3 sequences, around 36% seen once. Sequencing was carried out using blood. These receptors were collected from a woman aged 25-40 years in good health.

The chain is built from TRBV5-1 and TRBJ1-1, with D unresolved. Trimming pared 4 bases from V and 4 bases from J, leaving 17 bases between. The CDR3 loop spans 15 amino acids. From germline, CDR1 is SGHRS and CDR2 YFSETQ. CDR3 residues: CASSLRAGKGTEAFF. CDR3 sequence (DNA): TGCGCCAGCAGCCTCCGGGCGGGGAAGGGCACTGAAGCTTTCTTT.

Comment on this clonotype: This may be a read error: a much more frequent sequence differs by one nucleotide. The V and J genes are TRBV29-1 and TRBJ2-3; a possible D gene is TRBD2 (6 bases). V lost 6 bases, J lost 3 bases, and 13 bases lay in between. The germline CDR1 and CDR2 sequences are SQVTM and ANQGSEA. This CDR3 is 13 amino acids long. CDR3 DNA sequence: TGCAGCGTCCTACGGGAGCCTACAGATACGCAGTATTTT. Amino acid sequence: CSVLREPTDTQYF.

This clonotype was observed a few times. The V call is TRBV20-1, the J call TRBJ1-3; D possibly corresponds to TRBD1 (5 bases). The V end lost 4 bases, the J end lost 0 bases, and 13 bases lay between the germline ends. The CDR3 is 15 amino acids. Germline-derived CDR1 and CDR2 are DFQATT and SNEGSKA (reference sequence). The CDR3 DNA is TGCAGTGCTACCCGGGACGGAGGCTCTGGAAACACCATATATTTT. Protein: CSATRDGGSGNTIYF.

The sample holds a few counts of this clonotype. The rearrangement joins TRBV20-1 to TRBJ2-7; the match to TRBD1 covers 8 bases. CDR3 length: 15 amino acids. Trimming cost V 6 bases and J 3 bases; bases outside gene matches: 13. Germline V CDR1 and CDR2: DFQATT, SNEGSKA (reference sequence). The chain's CDR3 is CSARDRRTLVYEQYF. CDR3 in DNA: TGCAGTGCCCGGGACAGGCGGACTCTGGTCTACGAGCAGTACTTC.

The CDR3: CASSLTGDRGFGNYGYTF. CDR3 DNA: TGTGCCAGCAGCTTAACGGGGGACAGGGGTTTTGGGAACTATGGCTACACCTTC. V and J are TRBV7-3 and TRBJ1-2; TRBD1 matches 10 bases. The CDR3 runs to 18 residues. With V trimmed by 0 bases and J by 2 bases, 9 bases remained unmatched. Germline V lookup: CDR1 SGHTA, CDR2 FQGTGA. The variable domain in full, with the rest retrieved from reference TRBV7-3 and TRBJ1-2, is GAGVSQTPSNKVTEKGKYVELRCDPISGHTALYWYRQSLGQGPEFLIYFQGTGAADDSGLPNDRFFAVRPEGSVSTLKIQRTERGDSAVYLCASSLTGDRGFGNYGYTFGSGTRLTVV.

There are a few counts of this clonotype. CDR3 region: CASDRPGTYNEQFF. CDR3 coding DNA: TGTGCCAGCGACAGACCCGGGACCTACAATGAGCAGTTCTTC. V and J are TRBV2 and TRBJ2-1; TRBD1 or TRBD2 may be the D gene (5 bases each). Germline CDR1 is SNHLY and CDR2 is FYNNEI. V was clipped by 8 bases and J by 2 bases, with 13 bases between them. This CDR3 is built from 14 residues. Full variable domain (missing parts from reference TRBV2 and TRBJ2-1): EPEVTQTPSHQVTQMGQEVILRCVPISNHLYFYWYRQILGQKVEFLVSFYNNEISEKSEIFDDQFSVERPDGSNFTLKIRSTKLEDSAMYFCASDRPGTYNEQFFGPGTRLTVL.

This clonotype was found a few times. CDR3 protein: CASADRAISTDTQYF. CDR3 DNA: TGCGCCAGCGCCGACAGGGCAATTAGCACAGATACGCAGTATTTT. The rearrangement joins TRBV5-1 to TRBJ2-3; 7 bases map to TRBD1. The length of the CDR3 is 15 residues. The J segment lost 0 bases and the V segment lost 7 bases, leaving 8 bases of the junction unmatched. Germline assignment: CDR1 SGHRS and CDR2 YFSETQ.

The chain carries TRBV7-9 and TRBJ2-7; the match to TRBD1 covers 12 bases. This CDR3 is built from 16 residues. J was trimmed by 3 bases and V by 5 bases; bases with no gene match: 8. Germline V gives CDR1 SEHNR, CDR2 FQNEAQ (reference sequence). The CDR3 region is CASSPDGTGGFYEQYF. The CDR3 DNA is TGTGCCAGCAGCCCAGACGGGACAGGGGGCTTCTACGAGCAGTACTTC.

With regard to this clonotype: One end of the junction fails to match germline, which may point to a read error. The chain links TRBV29-1 to TRBJ2-5, with no clear D. CDR3 length: 13 residues. Germline V lookup: CDR1 SQVTM, CDR2 ANQGSEA. The CDR3 loop reads CSAKGYNREAQYF. CDR3 DNA: TGCAGCGCTAAAGGGTACAATCGAGAGGCCCAGTACTTC. Variable domain in full (rest from reference TRBV29-1 and TRBJ2-5): SAVISQKPSRDICQRGTSLTIQCQVDSQVTMMFWYRQQPGQSLTLIATANQGSEATYESGFVIDKFPISRPNLTFSTLTVSNMSPEDSSIYLCSAKGYNREAQYFGPGTRLLVL.

The rearrangement joins TRBV6-1 to TRBJ1-1; D call uncertain. V was clipped by 0 bases and J by 0 bases, with 8 bases between them. The germline V gene encodes CDR1 MNHNS and CDR2 SASEGT. The CDR3 covers 15 residues. CDR3 protein: CASSEAGILNTEAFF. CDR3 DNA: TGTGCCAGCAGTGAAGCGGGCATTCTGAACACTGAAGCTTTCTTT.

This clonotype was counted between two and nine times. Compared with germline, one end of the junction differs, possibly owing to a read error. The chain is built from TRBV13 and TRBJ2-3; D remains unclear. CDR1 is PRHDT, CDR2 FYEKMQ, per germline (reference sequence). The CDR3 consists of 11 residues. The CDR3 bases are TGTGCCGGCAGCCCTCCAGCTACGCAGTATTTT. It codes for CAGSPPATQYF.

This clonotype came up a few times. The genes are TRBV18 and TRBJ2-7, with TRBD2 matching over 7 bases. Germline CDR1 reads KGHSH; CDR2 reads LQKENI. V gave up 8 bases and J gave up 3 bases; unmatched junction bases: 7. This CDR3 spans 13 amino acids. For the CDR3, the DNA is TGTGCCAGCACCCGCGGGGGAAACTACGAGCAGTACTTC. Translated, it gives CASTRGGNYEQYF.

The chain recombines TRBV20-1 with TRBJ2-1; no clear D gene. The CDR3 runs 11 residues. Germline CDR1 is DFQATT and CDR2 is SNEGSKA (reference sequence). The V gene lost 6 bases and the J gene lost 3 bases, with 6 bases spanning the gap. CDR3: CSAGGYNEQFF. CDR3 nucleotides: TGCAGTGCAGGCGGCTACAATGAGCAGTTCTTC.

This clonotype was observed a handful of times. The V and J genes are TRBV20-1 and TRBJ2-7; tentatively, D is TRBD2 (6 bases). The CDR3 covers 15 residues. Trimming stripped 0 bases from V and 2 bases from J, with 14 bases between. Germline assignment: CDR1 DFQATT and CDR2 SNEGSKA (reference sequence). CDR3 region: CSAREGTHPTYEQYF. The CDR3 DNA follows: TGCAGTGCTAGAGAGGGGACTCATCCTACCTACGAGCAGTACTTC.

Points on this clonotype: A much larger clone differs by one base, so this may be a read error. The V and J genes are TRBV20-1 and TRBJ2-3; no clear D. From germline, CDR1 is DFQATT and CDR2 SNEGSKA (reference sequence). The length of the CDR3 is 13 residues. The CDR3 loop is CNAAPERTDTQYF. The CDR3, as DNA: TGCAATGCGGCGCCTGAACGCACAGATACGCAGTATTTT.

The rearrangement links TRBV10-3 to TRBJ2-5, with 7 nucleotides matching TRBD1. The CDR3 loop spans 14 amino acids. J gave up 5 bases and V 2 bases, and 5 bases lay outside the gene matches. Germline V lookup: CDR1 ENHRY, CDR2 SYGVKD. The CDR3 sequence: CAISEPGGSETQYF. CDR3 sequence (DNA): TGTGCCATCAGTGAGCCAGGGGGTTCGGAGACCCAGTACTTC.